The 16 T cell receptor beta chains presented below share a single source sample, sequenced in a study of regulatory T cells in long-lasting Graves disease. Specified time point: newly diagnosed GD, antithyroid drugs for less than 3 months. TCR sequences were obtained from RNA taken from PBMCs. Through Arm-PCR of CDR3 regions and iRepertoire HTBI primers, TCR beta libraries were built. Using its own MiXCR run on the multiplex PCR reads, TCRdb lists one record per CDR3 protein. Here the sample spans hundreds of thousands of distinct CDR3 sequences, 18% being singletons. This sample comprised peripheral blood mononuclear cells (PBMCs), obtained at new diagnosis, from a patient treated with antithyroid drugs. The source is a female donor with Graves disease.

This clonotype was recorded at least ten times. The V call is TRBV6-1, the J call TRBJ2-2; D is unresolved. The CDR3 loop spans 13 amino acids. Deletions cut 8 bases from V and 1 base from J, with 8 bases between. Germline lookup yields CDR1 MNHNS and CDR2 SASEGT. The CDR3: CASEPGNTGELFF. CDR3 nucleotides: TGTGCCAGCGAGCCAGGGAACACCGGGGAGCTGTTTTTT.

The rearrangement links TRBV6-1 to TRBJ2-3, with 10 nucleotides matching TRBD1. This CDR3 is built from 14 residues. Germline CDR1 and CDR2: MNHNS and SASEGT. V dropped 6 bases and J dropped 6; count of bases not matched to a gene: 6. The CDR3 coding sequence is TGTGCCAGCAGGACCGGGACAGGGGTGGATACGCAGTATTTT. Protein product: CASRTGTGVDTQYF.

The chain is built from TRBV20-1 and TRBJ2-2; D is unresolved. The CDR3 extends over 15 amino acids. CDR1 and CDR2 (germline): DFQATT, SNEGSKA (reference sequence). V lost 2 bases and J lost 0, with 10 bases in between. CDR3 nucleotides: TGCAGTGCTAGATCGCGCGTTTCGAACACCGGGGAGCTGTTTTTT. This encodes CSARSRVSNTGELFF.

This clonotype was counted at least ten times. This chain joins TRBV28 and TRBJ2-7, with D perhaps TRBD2 (7 bases). The CDR3 length is 16 residues. In germline, CDR1 is MDHEN, CDR2 SYDVKM. Trimming removed 3 bases from V and 3 bases from J, with 18 bases in between. The CDR3 here is CASSFREGGNNYEQYF. The CDR3 DNA is TGTGCCAGCAGTTTTAGAGAGGGGGGGAACAACTACGAGCAGTACTTC.

This clonotype was counted at least ten times. V gene TRBV5-1 combines with J gene TRBJ1-2, with D hard to call. CDR1 is SGHRS, CDR2 YFSETQ, per germline. This CDR3 region has 12 residues. Trimming took 6 bases from V and 8 from J, leaving 14 bases between them. Here the CDR3 reads CASNEGGEGYTF. The DNA of the CDR3 is TGCGCCAGCAACGAGGGCGGTGAGGGCTACACCTTC.

At least ten counts were recorded for this clonotype. The chain is built from TRBV10-2 and TRBJ2-7; D ambiguous. CDR1 WSHSY and CDR2 SAAADI come from the germline V gene. V shed 0 bases and J shed 5 bases, with 11 bases lying between them. This CDR3 has 14 residues. The CDR3 DNA is TGCGCCAGCAGTGAGTCAAGGGTCGGGCACGAGCAGTACTTC. It yields the protein CASSESRVGHEQYF.

The sample holds many counts of this clonotype. The chain links TRBV11-1 to TRBJ2-3; 8 nucleotides align to TRBD2. The CDR3 is made up of 14 amino acids. V lost 7 bases, J lost 6 bases, and 9 bases stayed unmatched. CDR1 SGHAT and CDR2 FQDESV come from the germline V gene (reference sequence). The CDR3 nucleotides are TGTGCCAGCAACCCTGGACTAGCTTCGGATACGCAGTATTTT. Its protein is CASNPGLASDTQYF. Full variable domain (remainder filled in from reference TRBV11-1 and TRBJ2-3): EAEVAQSPRYKITEKSQAVAFWCDPISGHATLYWYRQILGQGPELLVQFQDESVVDDSQLPKDRFSAERLKGVDSTLKIQPAELGDSAMYLCASNPGLASDTQYFGPGTRLTVL.

The genes are TRBV7-8 and TRBJ1-6; D is uncertain. CDR3 size: 16 residues. CDR1 and CDR2 from the germline V gene are SGHVS and FQNEAQ. Trimming took 5 bases from V and 6 from J, leaving 17 bases between them. The CDR3 region is CASSPKRVGSNSPLHF. CDR3 DNA sequence: TGTGCCAGCAGCCCCAAAAGGGTCGGATCTAATTCACCCCTCCACTTT.

This clonotype occurred a few times. CDR3 in amino acids: CASSLDRGETQYF. In DNA, the CDR3 is TGTGCCAGCAGCTTAGATCGTGGAGAGACCCAGTACTTC. The rearrangement uses TRBV7-9 and TRBJ2-5; no clear D gene. The CDR3 loop spans 13 amino acids. Trimming cost V 1 base and J 4 bases, with 7 bases left between them. The germline CDR1 and CDR2 sequences are SEHNR and FQNEAQ (reference sequence). The full variable domain, in which reference TRBV7-9 and TRBJ2-5 provide the parts outside the CDR3, is DTGVSQNPRHKITKRGQNVTFRCDPISEHNRLYWYRQTLGQGPEFLTYFQNEAQLEKSRLLSDRFSAERPKGSFSTLEIQRTEQGDSAMYLCASSLDRGETQYFGPGTRLLVL.

CDR3 sequence (DNA): TGTGCCAGCAGTCTACCGGGACAGGGATTCTACGAGCAGTACTTC. Its protein product is CASSLPGQGFYEQYF. The rearrangement uses TRBV12-3 or TRBV12-4 and TRBJ2-7; 9 bases match TRBD1. V lost 5 bases and J lost 3; bases outside the gene matches: 8. This CDR3 is built from 15 residues.

At least ten counts were recorded for this clonotype. V is TRBV27 and J is TRBJ2-7; D call uncertain. Germline values: CDR1 MNHEY, CDR2 SMNVEV (reference sequence). This CDR3 has 13 residues. V was pared by 2 bases and J by 3 bases, with 8 bases between. The CDR3: CASSLGYRYEQYF. In DNA, the CDR3 is TGTGCCAGCAGTTTAGGGTACCGCTACGAGCAGTACTTC.

This clonotype came up many times. The chain uses TRBV28 and TRBJ2-2; D unclear. This CDR3 contains 12 residues. Looked up from germline, CDR1 is MDHEN and CDR2 is SYDVKM. V was clipped by 3 bases and J by 6 bases, with 5 bases between them. CDR3 residues: CASSFDPGELFF. CDR3 bases: TGTGCCAGCAGTTTTGATCCCGGGGAGCTGTTTTTT. The full variable domain, with the rest looked up from reference TRBV28 and TRBJ2-2, is DVKVTQSSRYLVKRTGEKVFLECVQDMDHENMFWYRQDPGLGLRLIYFSYDVKMKEKGDIPEGYSVSREKKERFSLILESASTNQTSMYLCASSFDPGELFFGEGSRLTVL.

This clonotype was seen at least ten times. The rearrangement uses TRBV6-2 or TRBV6-3 and TRBJ1-2; D gene ambiguous. The V and J ends lost 0 bases and 4 bases respectively, with 21 bases between them. Germline V gives CDR1 MNHEY, CDR2 SVGEGT. CDR3 length: 18 amino acids. The CDR3 is CASSYSKTGIGSLYGYTF. CDR3 bases: TGTGCCAGCAGTTACTCGAAAACTGGAATTGGCAGTCTCTATGGCTACACCTTC.

The table lists this clonotype with many counts. The rearrangement links TRBV20-1 to TRBJ2-5; D possibly corresponds to TRBD2 (5 bases). This CDR3 has 13 residues. CDR1 and CDR2 from the germline V gene are DFQATT and SNEGSKA (reference sequence). V dropped 5 bases and J dropped 3 bases, with 13 bases sitting between them. The CDR3 protein is CSAQSGIEETQYF. For the CDR3, the DNA is TGCAGTGCTCAATCCGGGATCGAAGAGACCCAGTACTTC.

The sample holds many counts of this clonotype. This chain connects TRBV5-1 to TRBJ2-1; the match to TRBD2 covers 8 bases. Trimming removed 1 base from V and 1 base from J; junction bases left unmatched: 7. Germline V gene data show CDR1 as SGHRS and CDR2 as YFSETQ. The CDR3 totals 17 residues. The DNA of the CDR3 is TGCGCCAGCAGCTTGTCTAGCGGGTCCGCTTCCTACAATGAGCAGTTCTTC. As protein: CASSLSSGSASYNEQFF.

At least ten counts were recorded for this clonotype. J is TRBJ1-1 and V is TRBV12-3 or TRBV12-4; D is possibly TRBD1 (5 bases). The V end was cut by 6 bases, the J end by 3 bases, with 14 bases between. The CDR3 has 14 residues. This CDR3 reads CASSLTDSYTEAFF. For the CDR3, the DNA is TGTGCCAGCAGCCTTACTGACAGTTACACTGAAGCTTTCTTT.